Reported below is one T cell receptor beta chain. The CDR3 runs to 13 residues. V was pared by 6 bases and J by 4 bases, with 4 bases of the junction left unmatched. Germline lookup yields CDR1 MNHEY and CDR2 SVGEGT. This specimen comes from a study of blood T cell repertoires in COVID-19. Study details: T cells, B-cell-depleted T cells, or PBMCs provided the cDNA or gDNA that served as material.

As processed by the authors: Counts of nucleated cells, estimated from reference gene primer amplification, were obtained. Profiled with immunoSEQ multiplex PCR; TCRdb holds only in-frame clones, not every one. For V, J and clone size, that table is used; D and trimming come from the DNA. Here the sample spans about 210,000 clones, 81% being singletons. The V call is TRBV6-2 or TRBV6-3, the J call TRBJ1-1; 8 positions match TRBD1. The sequenced material came from PBMCs or T cells enriched from blood (not recorded which). The origin of this receptor is a woman aged 45-60 years with acute COVID-19. The CDR3 spells CASRYRGGTEAFF. For the CDR3, the DNA is TGTGCCAGCAGGTACAGGGGGGGCACTGAAGCTTTCTTT.